The 8 T cell receptor beta chains listed next were all sequenced from one sample in a study of T cells in localized non-small cell lung cancer. Here immunoSEQ multiplex PCR was the method, and the copy in TCRdb shows in-frame clones only, minus some. In the table there are around 78,000 clones, about 84% of which are singletons. This specimen was peripheral blood, taken before any cancer treatment. These receptors were taken from a female donor aged 60 or older with stage I lung adenocarcinoma.

The chain joins TRBV9 to TRBJ1-4, with TRBD1 as a possible D gene (5 bases). Per germline, CDR1 SGDLS and CDR2 YYNGEE. This CDR3 region has 13 residues. V was trimmed by 6 bases and J by 3 bases, leaving 9 bases between them. DNA for the CDR3: TGTGCCAGCACCAGGGACTCTAATGAAAAACTGTTTTTT. It yields the protein CASTRDSNEKLFF.

This chain uses TRBV19 with TRBJ1-4; no reliable D call. The CDR3 extends over 15 amino acids. CDR1 is LNHDA and CDR2 is SQIVND in the germline V gene (reference sequence). V was cut by 3 bases and J by 4 bases, with 12 bases left in between. CDR3 sequence: CASSMGAQFNEKLFF. The CDR3 region has the DNA TGTGCCAGTAGTATGGGCGCACAGTTTAATGAAAAACTGTTTTTT.

V is TRBV5-1 and J is TRBJ2-7; D call uncertain. The V gene's germline CDR1 is SGHRS and CDR2 YFSETQ. CDR3 length equals 14 residues. Between the trimmed V and J ends, which lost 0 bases and 3 bases, there was a span of 10 bases. CDR3 DNA: TGCGCCAGCAGCTTGGGTAGAAATAACTACGAGCAGTACTTC. Its translation: CASSLGRNNYEQYF. The full variable domain, with the rest looked up from reference TRBV5-1 and TRBJ2-7, is KAGVTQTPRYLIKTRGQQVTLSCSPISGHRSVSWYQQTPGQGLQFLFEYFSETQRNKGNFPGRFSGRQFSNSRSEMNVSTLELGDSALYLCASSLGRNNYEQYFGPGTRLTVT.

The V gene is TRBV2, the J gene TRBJ2-5; 7 bases match TRBD2. This CDR3 spans 16 amino acids. J lost 4 bases, V lost 6 bases, and 14 bases had no gene match. Germline V CDR1 and CDR2: SNHLY, FYNNEI. The CDR3, as DNA: TGTGCCAGCAGGGAGGGAGGGGCCAACGGGGGAGAGACCCAGTACTTC. It is translated as CASREGGANGGETQYF.

This rearrangement joins TRBV11-2 to TRBJ2-7, with 8 bases matching TRBD2. Germline CDR1 reads SGHAT; CDR2 reads FQNNGV. V lost 0 bases, J lost 3 bases, and 1 base stayed unmatched. This CDR3 comprises 14 residues. DNA for the CDR3: TGTGCCAGCAGCTTAGAACTAGCGGTCTACGAGCAGTACTTC. Translated, it gives CASSLELAVYEQYF.

This chain uses TRBV28 with TRBJ1-1; D not certain. With 7 bases removed from V and 1 base from J, the gap between germline ends came to 4 bases. This CDR3 spans 11 amino acids. The germline V gene has CDR1 MDHEN and CDR2 SYDVKM. CDR3 region: CASIGNTEAFF. In DNA, the CDR3 is TGTGCCAGCATAGGGAACACTGAAGCTTTCTTT.

The CDR3 sequence is CASSLALAGGSNEQFF. The CDR3 DNA reads TGTGCCAGCAGCTTAGCGCTAGCGGGAGGGTCTAATGAGCAGTTCTTC. The rearrangement links TRBV7-6 to TRBJ2-1, with 12 positions matching TRBD2. Looked up from germline, CDR1 is SGHVS and CDR2 is FNYEAQ. V was pared by 0 bases and J by 7 bases, with 4 bases of the junction left unmatched. The CDR3 has 16 amino acids.

This chain connects TRBV6-1 to TRBJ1-4; 8 nucleotides align to TRBD1. The germline V gene encodes CDR1 MNHNS and CDR2 SASEGT. With 1 base clipped from V and 5 bases from J, the junction kept 9 bases outside the gene matches. The CDR3 spans 17 residues. The CDR3 sequence: CASSEGGGQGLNEKLFF. The CDR3 DNA follows: TGTGCCAGCAGTGAAGGCGGCGGACAGGGCTTAAATGAAAAACTGTTTTTT.